The sequence of this T cell receptor (beta chain) was determined in a study of blood T cell repertoires in COVID-19. The wider study: Whether acute or convalescent, the COVID-19 samples came from the United States, Italy and Spain. The cDNA or gDNA used as material had been derived from T cells, B-cell-depleted T cells, or PBMCs.

Only in-frame clones appear in the TCRdb table, and some are missing; sequencing was by immunoSEQ multiplex PCR. The data show around 37,000 clones, 84% seen once. J lost 8 bases, V lost 0 bases, and 8 bases had no gene match. CDR1 is SGHRS, CDR2 YFSETQ, per germline. This CDR3 has 16 amino acids. Enrolled during active infection, Seattle patients were then followed longitudinally. The receptor was derived from a man aged 60 to 75 with COVID-19, enrolled during active disease. Sequenced material: peripheral blood. V gene TRBV5-1 combines with J gene TRBJ2-1; TRBD2 matches at 10 bases. In DNA, the CDR3 is TGCGCCAGCAGCTTGGGAGCGGGAGGGCCTGGTGATGAGCAGTTCTTC. Its protein is CASSLGAGGPGDEQFF. Full variable domain (remainder filled in from reference TRBV5-1 and TRBJ2-1): KAGVTQTPRYLIKTRGQQVTLSCSPISGHRSVSWYQQTPGQGLQFLFEYFSETQRNKGNFPGRFSGRQFSNSRSEMNVSTLELGDSALYLCASSLGAGGPGDEQFFGPGTRLTVL.